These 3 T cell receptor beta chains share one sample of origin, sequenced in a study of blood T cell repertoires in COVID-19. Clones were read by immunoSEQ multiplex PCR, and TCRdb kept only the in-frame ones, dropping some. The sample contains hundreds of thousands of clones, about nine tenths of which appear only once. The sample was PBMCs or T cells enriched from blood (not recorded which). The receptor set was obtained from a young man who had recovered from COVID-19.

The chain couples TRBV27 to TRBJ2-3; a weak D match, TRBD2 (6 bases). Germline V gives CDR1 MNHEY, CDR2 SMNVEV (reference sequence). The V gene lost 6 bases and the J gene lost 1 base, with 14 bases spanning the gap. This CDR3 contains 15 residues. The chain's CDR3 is CASSRDSPRTDTQYF. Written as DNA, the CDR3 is TGTGCCAGCAGCCGGGACTCCCCTCGCACAGATACGCAGTATTTT.

CDR3 loop: CASSSNTGELFF. The CDR3 coding sequence is TGTGCCAGCAGCTCAAACACCGGGGAGCTGTTTTTT. V is TRBV7-6 and J is TRBJ2-2; D unresolved. This CDR3 is 12 amino acids long. Trimming pared 4 bases from V and 2 bases from J, leaving 2 bases between. Looked up from germline, CDR1 is SGHVS and CDR2 is FNYEAQ.

CDR3 residues: CASRRDFSNIQYF. CDR3 nucleotide sequence: TGTGCCTCACGGAGGGACTTCTCCAACATTCAGTACTTC. The chain recombines TRBV2 with TRBJ2-4; D may be TRBD2 (6 bases). This CDR3 is 13 amino acids long. Trimming removed 11 bases from V and 7 bases from J, with 18 bases in between. Germline V CDR1 and CDR2: SNHLY, FYNNEI.